The clone carrying this T cell receptor beta chain was counted many times. It was uncontrolled infection, other autoimmune disease, pregnancy or lactation that excluded patients. PBMCs were sourced from more than 9 ml fresh peripheral blood. This record belongs to a study of T cells in Graves' hyperthyroidism and ophthalmopathy. Study as a whole: Peripheral blood was drawn at first diagnosis, prior to all treatment.

Trimming took off 6 bases at V and 6 bases at J, with 18 bases between the two ends. Germline V CDR1 and CDR2: LNHDA, SQIVND (reference sequence). There are 14 residues in the CDR3. Authors of the study amplified TCR beta CDR3 regions from RNA transcripts. The primer set for the first-round RT-PCR of the TCR CDR3 was HTBI. TCRdb recomputed calls from the multiplex PCR reads with MiXCR, one row per CDR3 protein. The sample has fewer than 350,000 distinct CDR3 sequences, approximately 12% seen once. The receptor was isolated from a woman in her 30s with Graves' hyperthyroidism that later progressed to Graves' ophthalmopathy. Sequences were obtained from blood. J is TRBJ2-7 and V is TRBV19; TRBD2 might be the D (5 bases). The CDR3, as DNA: TGTGCCAGTAGGAGGGCCCTTGGGGATTCCGAGCAGTACTTC. It is translated as CASRRALGDSEQYF.